Listed here is a single T cell receptor beta chain. As yet, its antigen is unknown. This CDR3 region has 13 residues. The germline V and J ends were trimmed by 8 bases and 4 bases, with 15 bases remaining between them. Germline V gives CDR1 MNHEY, CDR2 SVGAGI. Method: immunoSEQ multiplex PCR; TCRdb's copy keeps in-frame clones and lacks some. The repertoire holds approximately 4,900 clones, with 91% as singletons. This entry belongs to a study of neoadjuvant nivolumab and ipilimumab in lung cancer. Study observations and caveats: A small number of samples were TCR sequenced. TCR richness and clonality were higher in tumors than adjacent uninvolved lung.

The sequence came from an adult with non-small cell lung cancer. Some clones in this sample may be carry-over from other donors' samples. This chain links TRBV6-5 with TRBJ2-7; D unresolved. The source was blood, collected after neoadjuvant nivolumab, alone or with ipilimumab, at or shortly before surgery. The CDR3 DNA sequence: TGTGCCAGCGGGGTCTCGGAACATTACGAGCAGTACTTC. The encoded protein is CASGVSEHYEQYF.